This entry concerns a single T cell receptor (beta chain). No cognate antigen has been identified for it. Base quality data are lacking; no much larger clone is found one base away. Trimming takes 11 bases off V and 0 bases off J; junction bases not matched to a gene: 4. As encoded in the germline V gene, CDR1 is MDHEN while CDR2 is SYDVKM. Its CDR3 holds 13 amino acids, cysteine through phenylalanine. Just CDR3 DNA is preserved here, 39 bases in frame from base 1. Donors were healthy HIV-negative adults with no recently reported acute infections or vaccinations. Every donor was a Caucasian adult living in Nashville, Tennessee, USA. Magnetic negative selection was used to enrich CD4+ T cells, after which naive cells were positively selected on CD45RA and the negative fraction became the memory subset. Blood was collected by leukapheresis, and PBMCs were isolated by Ficoll-Histopaque density gradient centrifugation and then cryopreserved in liquid nitrogen vapor phase. Purity and quantity of every magnetically sorted T cell population were checked by analytical flow cytometry. From each sorted fraction, genomic DNA was isolated and quantified by UV absorbance on a Nanodrop 2000c.

Using the deep immunoSEQ assay, multiplex PCR amplified TCR CDR3 regions from genomic DNA. Genomic DNA extracted from each cell subset was distributed evenly over all wells of several immunoSEQ 96-well plates, and each plate served as one replicate. For sorted subsets, each replicate PCR was loaded with around 220 ng genomic DNA, equivalent to about 33,000 T cell genomes. Purified libraries were measured with a Qubit 3.0 fluorometer, size-checked on a Bioanalyzer 2100, and measured again with the KAPA Library Quantification kit. Every immunoSEQ 96-well plate was sequenced on a separate single-read 150-cycle Illumina NextSeq 550 flow cell. The published analysis was carried out like this. Because the immunoSEQ output held only junctional sequences and lacked quality scores, the filtering could not match the filtering applied to full-length reads. To assign V/J genes and CDR3, sequences were annotated against IMGT germline references using PyIR, a Python wrapper for IgBLAST v1.9. Reads were removed for weak V/J assignments (E-value above 1e-6), missing CDR3, stop codons, out-of-frame junctions, or ambiguous translated residues. V3J clonotypes were defined as sequences sharing an identical inferred V gene, J gene, and CDR3 amino acid sequence. Percentage overlap between repertoires was calculated by dividing the number of shared unique clonotypes by the size of the smaller repertoire. Richness of each repertoire was evaluated using RTK rarefaction, the Chao1 estimator, and Recon v2.1 estimates of unobserved clonotypes. For all TCRbeta clonotypes obtained by the gDNA method from several donors, generation probabilities were computed with OLGA. TCRdb took this table from immuneACCESS and kept in-frame rearrangements with V and J called. Such tables lack part of the clones; where checked against another copy, unresolved V genes explain under half of the gap, and the rest is unexplained. D and trimming come from the DNA, and the V and J calls and clone size come from that table. In all, the sample holds 740,000 or so clones, and roughly 73% of those were seen once. Roughly 2% of the sample is in the top ten clones.

The entry originates in a study of shared clonotypes between healthy human individuals (dated by TCRdb to 2018 to 2021). Background for the entire study: Two women and a few men aged 18 to 49 years were included in the cohort. Per donor, three plates each were used for CD4 naive and CD4 memory, two for CD8 naive, and one for CD8 memory. To estimate repertoire size and how much clonotype sharing occurs between individuals, the study deeply sequenced the blood TCR repertoires of about five healthy adults. Different laboratories and diverse techniques were used to prepare libraries and sequence TCR repertoires, to increase sequencing depth and limit assay-specific biases. Per donor, leukapheresis produced somewhere between about 0.94 and 9.5 billion PBMCs.

General conclusions and limits of the study: Sampling was restricted to blood, and TCR repertoires in tissue are likely to differ from TCR repertoires in blood. Incomplete sequencing was indicated by rarefaction of sorted-subset datasets, despite the large sequencing depth. Pairwise subsampling led to the expectation that sequencing depth would affect the degree of clonotype sharing among donors. When several donors were compared, the shared fraction of clonotypes was roughly 4.8% for naive CD4, 3.5% for naive CD8, 2.3% for memory CD4, and 0.4% for memory CD8. Clonotypes shared by all four sorted-subset donors showed higher generation probabilities than non-shared clonotypes. Because the study included only a small number of donors, the genetic and exposure-history diversity represented was limited. Naive subsets generally had larger estimated clonotype richness than memory subsets did.

The receptor comes from a woman aged 30 to 39 in good health. The specimen was memory CD4+ T cells sorted from blood. The label giving this sample's cell subset or site can be read as: CD45RA-negative fraction. The rearranged segments are TRBV28 and TRBJ1-5; 7 middle bases align to TRBD1. In nucleotides, the sequence is TGTGCCGGAGGACAGGATAGCAATCAGCCCCAGCATTTT. It specifies CAGGQDSNQPQHF.